These T cell receptor beta chains were read from a single sample in a study of liver allograft versus peripheral blood T cells. One entry per CDR3 protein results from TCRdb running MiXCR on the reads. The sample consists of 8,500 or so distinct CDR3 sequences, 25% to 30% of them appearing once. These receptor sequences come from a human patient who had a liver transplant. Some T cells here may be from the graft donor. Both conserved end residues are part of each CDR3. A D gene is named only where the DNA matches it firmly. The size field is filled for only some rows; it gives once, few, many or a size class.

j_call v_call clone_size d_call cdr3_aa cdr3_nt
TRBJ1-6 TRBV30 NA TRBD1 CAWSGVQGRNSPLHF TGTGCCTGGAGTGGAGTACAGGGGCGGAATTCACCCCTCCACTTT
TRBJ1-5 TRBV20-1 NA NA CSASPRRQAYSNQPQHF TGCAGTGCTAGTCCCAGGAGACAGGCCTATAGCAATCAGCCCCAGCATTTT
TRBJ2-7 TRBV3-1 few NA CASTSGRYEQYF TGTGCCAGTACCAGCGGGCGCTACGAGCAGTACTTC
TRBJ2-2 TRBV18 NA TRBD1 CASSPGTGATGELFF TGTGCCAGCTCACCCGGGACAGGGGCCACCGGGGAGCTGTTTTTT
TRBJ1-2 TRBV11-2 NA NA CASSPGLSTYGYTF TGTGCCAGCAGTCCGGGTCTGTCTACCTATGGCTACACCTTC
TRBJ1-2 TRBV28 few NA CASRPQENYGYTF TGTGCCAGCAGACCACAGGAGAACTATGGCTACACCTTC
TRBJ1-1 TRBV20-1 NA NA CSARALIGATRTEAFF TGCAGTGCTAGAGCCCTAATAGGAGCGACGCGCACTGAAGCTTTCTTT
TRBJ1-5 TRBV30 medium-sized TRBD1 CAWSGSGQSGNQPQHF TGTGCCTGGAGTGGTTCGGGACAGAGTGGCAATCAGCCCCAGCATTTT
TRBJ2-5 TRBV19 many TRBD2 CASSTRARIAGGETQYF TGTGCCAGTAGCACTCGGGCCAGGATAGCGGGGGGAGAGACCCAGTACTTC
TRBJ1-5 TRBV10-3 medium-sized TRBD1 CATRQGDQPQHF TGTGCCACTAGACAGGGAGATCAGCCCCAGCATTTT
TRBJ1-1 TRBV18 medium-sized NA CASGLGGNTEAFF TGTGCCAGCGGCCTGGGGGGGAACACTGAAGCTTTCTTT
TRBJ1-5 TRBV7-2 medium-sized NA CASSLRDSGQPQHF TGTGCCAGCAGCTTACGGGATTCGGGTCAGCCCCAGCATTTT
TRBJ2-7 TRBV6-5 NA NA CASSYSRGPPYEQYF TGTGCCAGCAGTTACTCCAGGGGTCCCCCCTACGAGCAGTACTTC
TRBJ2-3 TRBV7-2 many TRBD2 CASSLGLAGASSTDTQYF TGTGCCAGCAGCCTTGGACTAGCGGGGGCCTCTTCCACAGATACGCAGTATTTT
TRBJ1-1 TRBV7-3 NA NA CASGRSGNTEAFF TGTGCCAGCGGCCGATCGGGGAACACTGAAGCTTTCTTT
TRBJ2-1 TRBV6-5 NA TRBD1 CASSRDRGQNEQFF TGTGCCAGCAGCAGGGACAGGGGGCAAAATGAGCAGTTCTTC